This T cell receptor beta chain appears in the sequencing data of a study of cytotoxic CD8 clonotypes in ibrutinib-treated CLL (dated by TCRdb to 2020 to 2022). Regarding the complete study: In this cohort, around 15 patients were treatment-naive and ten to eleven were relapsed/refractory, while around 18 had unmutated IGHV. Partial responses were observed in approximately 24 patients and complete responses in 2; after a median follow-up of 68 months, remission was maintained in approximately 14 patients and progression was observed in about twelve. Response samples were taken after a median of 12 months on treatment, ranging from about 6 to 40 months. On average, each sample yielded 255,043 productive templates and roughly 95,000 productive rearrangements. Of the roughly 90 participants in the trial, roughly 26 had longitudinal samples available. Cryopreserved peripheral blood mononuclear cells were obtained prior to treatment, at the time of response, and at either disease progression or sustained remission. All remission and progressive disease samples were collected while patients were still receiving ibrutinib.

The time point label of this sample denotes: approximately 11 months on ibrutinib. For TCR beta library preparation, approximately 2.2 micrograms of genomic DNA were isolated from cryopreserved PBMCs. High-throughput TCR beta sequencing was performed on longitudinal blood samples from CLL patients receiving ibrutinib monotherapy. The patients took part in an open-label, single-center phase 2 trial of ibrutinib monotherapy. The paper's findings and limits, for the study overall: Public clonotypes were found to be uncommon and were observed to contract or remain stable during treatment; the increase in clonality was shown to reflect expansion of private clonotypes at ibrutinib response. Clonality increased at ibrutinib response, stayed stable in sustained remission, and fell back toward baseline at progression. Sampling times were not matched between sustained-remission and progressing patients, and lymph node repertoires were not studied. At baseline, clonality was higher than in age-matched healthy donors and showed a strong correlation with circulating CD8+ T-cell counts.

Via the germline V gene, CDR1 is SGHVS and CDR2 FNYEAQ. From the cysteine up to the phenylalanine, the CDR3 has a length of 14 residues. The entry retains the CDR3 DNA only, 42 bases that are in frame from base 1. The V and J ends are trimmed by 3 bases and 5 bases, leaving 11 bases between them. This clone was recorded a few times. Its antigen is unknown. Base qualities are not recorded, but no much larger clone differs from it by a single base. The goal of deep resolution MiSeq sequencing was a depth between 1 in 1 million and 1 in 200,000 T cells, and coverage averaged 10x per clonotype. The immunoSEQ hsTCRB Kit was used to generate TCR beta libraries. Processing in the source paper ran as follows. Data were analyzed with ImmunoSEQ Data Assistant and ImmunoSEQ Analyzer, with V, D and J genes assigned per IMGT definitions. Clonality was computed as one minus normalized Shannon entropy of productive rearrangement frequencies, ranging from 0 to 1. Public clonotype analysis was restricted to overrepresented clonotypes comprising at least 0.05% of each patient's repertoire. Some 13 age-matched healthy donor repertoires from immuneACCESS served as clonality controls. TCRdb limited this immuneACCESS table to in-frame rearrangements with V and J called. A share of clones is missing; checked studies link under half to unresolved V genes, and the rest is unexplained. From that table come the V and J calls and clone size; the DNA was used to work out D and trimming. The table for this sample lists over 200,000 clones; 70% of them were counted only once. The ten largest account for around 5.9% of the sample.

This chain is built from TRBV7-6 and TRBJ1-5; a weak D assignment points to TRBD1 (6 bases agree). The sequences come from PBMCs, collected after 12 months of ibrutinib treatment. The sequence was collected from a human donor with chronic lymphocytic leukemia. The CDR3 reads CASSFTGRDQPQHF. DNA sequence: TGTGCCAGCAGCTTTACAGGGAGGGATCAGCCCCAGCATTTT. Beyond the CDR3, the reference TRBV7-6 and TRBJ1-5 genes provide the residues; the full variable domain reads: GAGVSQSPRYKVTKRGQDVALRCDPISGHVSLYWYRQALGQGPEFLTYFNYEAQQDKSGLPNDRFSAERPEGSISTLTIQRTEQRDSAMYRCASSFTGRDQPQHFGDGTRLSIL.